This T cell receptor beta chain was captured by sequencing in a study of Graves' ophthalmopathy and Graves' hyperthyroidism. Amplification of the TCR beta CDR3 regions used RNA transcripts (as template). Investigators did first-round RT-PCR with HTBI primers, then second-round multiplex PCR. TCRdb analysed the multiplex PCR reads with MiXCR anew, one entry per CDR3 protein. In the table there are over a million distinct CDR3 sequences, 36% of which are singletons. This clonotype was picked up many times. V lost 3 bases, J lost 3 bases, and 11 bases lay in between. Germline V lookup: CDR1 SEHNR, CDR2 FQNEAQ (reference sequence). The CDR3 sequence is 14 residues long.

The chain has TRBV7-9 and TRBJ1-1; D is possibly TRBD1 (5 bases). Sequencing was carried out using peripheral blood or thyroid tissue (not recorded which). This receptor was obtained from an adult man with Graves' hyperthyroidism. In nucleotides, the CDR3 is TGTGCCAGCAGCTTTTCGGGGGTGTACACTGAAGCTTTCTTT. Residues: CASSFSGVYTEAFF. Filled out from reference TRBV7-9 and TRBJ1-1, the complete variable domain reads DTGVSQNPRHKITKRGQNVTFRCDPISEHNRLYWYRQTLGQGPEFLTYFQNEAQLEKSRLLSDRFSAERPKGSFSTLEIQRTEQGDSAMYLCASSFSGVYTEAFFGQGTRLTVV.